This T cell receptor (beta chain) was retrieved from a study of blood T cell repertoires in COVID-19. About the research overall: Sources were T cells, B-cell-depleted T cells, or PBMCs; the material itself was cDNA or gDNA.

Original data processing: Nucleated cell number was recorded as an estimate derived from reference gene primer amplification. Assay used: immunoSEQ multiplex PCR; TCRdb lists only in-frame clones, some missing. D and trimming come from the DNA, and the V and J calls and clone size come from that table. The sample includes roughly 140,000 clones, about 83% of them seen just once. The CDR3 consists of 13 residues. Germline-derived CDR1 and CDR2 are MNHNY and SVGAGI (reference sequence). V lost 7 bases, J lost 3 bases, and 12 bases lay in between. The chain carries TRBV6-6 and TRBJ1-1, with D uncertain. Sequenced material: peripheral blood. This TCR came from a woman aged 40 to 49 with acute or convalescent COVID-19. The DNA of the CDR3 is TGTGCCAGCAAGGAGGACGGTCACACTGAAGCTTTCTTT. Translating gives CASKEDGHTEAFF.